This T cell receptor beta chain was recovered during a study of regulatory T cells in long-lasting Graves disease. Study-wide findings and caveats: Not thyroid tissue but only peripheral blood was studied. Small sample size may have lowered accuracy. Favored gene segments in persistent disease were TRBV28, TRBJ1-2 and TRBJ2-5.

Both iRepertoire HTBI primers and Arm-PCR of CDR3 regions were used to build the TCR beta libraries. MiXCR, applied by TCRdb to the multiplex PCR reads, yields one record per CDR3 protein. There are 500,000 to 700,000 distinct CDR3 sequences in the sample; approximately 31% occur only once, and about two fifths lies in the top ten. Time point denoted: persistent/refractory GD, antithyroid drugs over 5 years with positive TRAb. The TCR library used RNA extracted from PBMCs. The germline gives CDR1 SGHTA, CDR2 FQGTGA. This CDR3 is 13 amino acids long. The V gene lost 1 base and the J gene lost 1 base, with 4 bases spanning the gap. As concerns this clonotype: The antigen is unknown. A far larger clone is only one base removed, so a read error is likely.

The TCR sequence derives from a female donor with Graves disease. The starting material was peripheral blood mononuclear cells (PBMCs), obtained when the disease was refractory, from a patient treated with antithyroid drugs. The genes are TRBV7-3 and TRBJ1-1, with D unresolved. Written as DNA, the CDR3 is TGTGCCAGCAGCTTAATTGAGAACACTGAAGCTTTCTTT. This encodes CASSLIENTEAFF.